Described below is a single TCR beta chain sequence and its context. The antigen is undetermined. These data come from a study of T cell repertoires in cytomegalovirus infection. Across the study: Public TCR beta signatures provided an indication of both CMV infection and a matching HLA type. Findings and caveats of the study: In two of eight donors, the top clonotype was HLA-C-restricted CMV-specific. Frequencies of public TCR beta families were cumulated, and this identified carriers of CMV plus the relevant HLA.

The germline gives CDR1 KGHSH, CDR2 LQKENI. V was clipped by 3 bases and J by 8 bases; unmatched bases: 8. This CDR3 comprises 14 residues. TCRdb recomputed calls from the reads with MiXCR, one row per CDR3 protein. Among some 700,000 distinct CDR3 sequences listed, approximately 40% were seen once. Sequenced sample: PBMCs. The chain links TRBV18 to TRBJ1-2; the match to TRBD1 covers 8 bases. The TCR was taken from a human donor in good health (CMV status not recorded). Some clones in this sample may be carry-over from other donors' samples. For the CDR3, the DNA is TGTGCCAGCTCACCGGATCAGGGGGCACGCGGCTACACCTTC. Amino acids: CASSPDQGARGYTF.